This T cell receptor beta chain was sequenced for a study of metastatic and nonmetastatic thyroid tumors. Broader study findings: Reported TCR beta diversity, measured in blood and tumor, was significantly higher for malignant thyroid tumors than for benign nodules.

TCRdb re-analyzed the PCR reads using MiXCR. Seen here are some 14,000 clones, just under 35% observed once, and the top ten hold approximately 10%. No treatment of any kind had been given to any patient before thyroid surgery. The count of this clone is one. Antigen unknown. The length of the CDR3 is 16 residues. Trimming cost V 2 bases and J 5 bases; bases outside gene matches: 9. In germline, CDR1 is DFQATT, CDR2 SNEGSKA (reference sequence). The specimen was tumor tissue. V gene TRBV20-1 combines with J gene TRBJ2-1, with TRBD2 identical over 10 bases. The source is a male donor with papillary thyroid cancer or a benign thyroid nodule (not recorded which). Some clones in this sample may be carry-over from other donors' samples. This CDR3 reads CSARNPLSGRDNEQFF. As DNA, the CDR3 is TGCAGTGCTAGAAACCCTTTAAGCGGGAGGGACAATGAGCAGTTCTTC.